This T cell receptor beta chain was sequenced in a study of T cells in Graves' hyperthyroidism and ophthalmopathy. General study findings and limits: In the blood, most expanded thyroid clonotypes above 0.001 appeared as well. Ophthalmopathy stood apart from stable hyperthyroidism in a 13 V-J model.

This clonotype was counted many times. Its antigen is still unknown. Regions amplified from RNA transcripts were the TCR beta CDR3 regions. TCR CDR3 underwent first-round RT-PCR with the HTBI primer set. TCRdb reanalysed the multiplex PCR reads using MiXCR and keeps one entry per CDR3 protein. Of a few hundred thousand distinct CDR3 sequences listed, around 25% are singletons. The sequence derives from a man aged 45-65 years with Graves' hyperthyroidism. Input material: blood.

The DNA of the CDR3 is TGTGCCAGCAGCCAGGGACTAGCGGACTCCTACGAGCAGTACTTC. It specifies CASSQGLADSYEQYF. The chain has TRBV11-2 and TRBJ2-7, with 11 positions matching TRBD2. V lost 5 bases to trimming and J lost 0 bases; unmatched junction nucleotides: 3. The CDR3 has 15 amino acids. Per the germline V gene, CDR1 is SGHAT and CDR2 is FQNNGV. The whole variable domain, remainder taken from reference TRBV11-2 and TRBJ2-7, is EAGVAQSPRYKIIEKRQSVAFWCNPISGHATLYWYQQILGQGPKLLIQFQNNGVVDDSQLPKDRFSAERLKGVDSTLKIQPAKLEDSAVYLCASSQGLADSYEQYFGPGTRLTVT.